The text below deals with one T cell receptor (beta chain). The antigen is unknown. Germline loops: CDR1 MNHEY, CDR2 SVGAGI. Trimming cost V 8 bases and J 0 bases; bases outside gene matches: 7. The CDR3 is 14 residues long. The data stem from a study of beta chain features in type 1 diabetes. Study results and limitations: Type 1 diabetes patients had moderately but significantly shorter TCRB CDR3s in all four CD4+ subsets.

TCRB transcripts that were expressed got sequenced, as all of the isolated RNA had been reverse transcribed. Method: immunoSEQ multiplex PCR; TCRdb's copy keeps in-frame clones and lacks some. Here the sample spans 600,000 to 700,000 clones, under 15% being singletons. This TCR came from a young man with type 1 diabetes. The chain couples TRBV6-5 to TRBJ2-7; 7 nucleotides align to TRBD1. Sequencing was carried out using naive CD4+ T cells from blood. The CDR3 loop reads CASRRGTASYEQYF. The CDR3 coding sequence is TGTGCCAGCCGGCGAGGGACAGCCTCCTACGAGCAGTACTTC.